Sequencing of this TCR beta chain was carried out in a study of shared clonotypes between healthy human individuals. In the sorted-subset replicate PCRs, approximately 200 ng DNA, around 30,000 T cell genomes, was used. Original methodology: Because ImmunoSEQ provided only junction sequences with no quality scores, the filtering differed. The data were produced by immunoSEQ multiplex PCR, yet TCRdb's version contains in-frame clones alone and is incomplete. V, J and clone size were drawn from that table, and D and trimming were deduced from the DNA. The table includes about 2 million clones, about 95% detected once. Study findings and constraints: Memory subsets generally showed lower estimated richness than naive subsets.

In this sample, this clone turned up once. Its specificity is unknown. Only CD45RO-negative cells positively selected for CCR7 counted as naive CD8 cells, so terminally differentiated effector memory CD45RA+ cells were excluded. Healthy adults negative for HIV, lacking recent acute infections or vaccinations, served as donors. This sequence originates from a man aged 18 to 29 in good health. Source material: naive CD8+ T cells sorted from blood.

CDR3 bases: TGTGCCAGCGAAGGACAGGGAAATATGGAGCAGTACTTC. It codes for CASEGQGNMEQYF. J is TRBJ2-7 and V is TRBV5-8; 8 bases agree with TRBD1. The CDR3 has 13 residues. J gave up 7 bases and V 7 bases, and 10 bases lay outside the gene matches. Germline V gives CDR1 SGHTS, CDR2 YDEGEE.